A selection of T cell receptor beta chains follows, all from one sample in a study of shared clonotypes between healthy human individuals. Profiled with immunoSEQ multiplex PCR; TCRdb holds only in-frame clones, not every one. The sample has more than 500,000 clones, approximately 94% seen once. What was sequenced was naive CD4+ T cells sorted from blood. All receptors derive from a woman in her twenties or thirties in good health. Both conserved end residues are trimmed from each CDR3. D genes are given only for firm matches. Size tells how often a clone was seen (once, few, many) or the class of an expanded clone, and some rows leave it out.

>TRBV27|.|TRBJ2-2|.
ASIPSPGSSTGELF
>TRBV19|TRBD2|TRBJ2-1|.
ASSITSGSWNEQF
>TRBV6-5|TRBD1|TRBJ1-5|.
ATDRGLLADQPQH
>TRBV27|.|TRBJ2-7|.
ASSQQGYEQY
>TRBV7-3|.|TRBJ2-7|.
ASSLFSGAYEQY
>TRBV4-1|.|TRBJ2-7|.
ASRGGVDNEQY
>TRBV5-5|TRBD1|TRBJ2-6|once
ASSYRQGRFGANVLT
>TRBV28|.|TRBJ2-7|.
ASIVGDEQY
>TRBV29-1|.|TRBJ2-5|.
SVTSWGRQEETQY
>TRBV18|.|TRBJ2-3|.
ASSTQRAEVADTQY
>TRBV5-4|TRBD1|TRBJ2-7|.
ASSLGQGILEQY
>TRBV15|.|TRBJ1-1|.
ATSRDRNTEAF
>TRBV28|.|TRBJ1-3|.
ASSFDSLGNTIY
>TRBV19|TRBD1|TRBJ1-5|.
ASSIEGQGAYQPQH
>TRBV27|.|TRBJ2-7|.
ASSFEFASPPYEQY
>TRBV5-1|TRBD1|TRBJ1-2|once
ASSFGDRGVGYT
>TRBV4-2|.|TRBJ2-7|.
ASSQDTGRIIRCEQY
>TRBV5-1|.|TRBJ1-2|.
ASSFRTGYGYT
>TRBV6-1|TRBD1|TRBJ1-5|.
ASSERQGLRQPQH
>TRBV5-1|.|TRBJ2-3|once
ASSLQVGSTDTQY
>TRBV19|.|TRBJ1-2|.
ASSRGVEGYT
>TRBV6-5|TRBD1|TRBJ2-1|.
ASSYSVTGGFYEQF
>TRBV5-1|TRBD1|TRBJ1-3|.
ASSFQPGQGRGNTIY
>TRBV28|TRBD1|TRBJ2-7|once
AAQGTGRVEQY
>TRBV6-5|.|TRBJ2-7|.
ASGGTASYEQY
>TRBV18|TRBD1|TRBJ2-2|.
ASSPGQGKVTGELF
>TRBV10-1|TRBD2|TRBJ2-7|once
ASSEGTSGAYEQY
>TRBV2|.|.|.
ASSEKGRHRYEQY
>TRBV5-8|TRBD2|TRBJ2-1|.
ASSLAGVDEQF
>TRBV4-1|.|TRBJ1-2|.
ASSQGGGRVDGYT
>TRBV15|.|TRBJ1-5|.
ATSTQGQGGNQPQH
>TRBV5-1|TRBD2|TRBJ2-5|.
ASRPTGTIKETQY
>TRBV9|TRBD2|TRBJ2-3|.
ASSVVGLAVTDTQY
>TRBV6-1|TRBD1|TRBJ1-1|.
ASSGAGTVNTEAF
>TRBV28|.|TRBJ2-1|.
ASIPLKSSYNEQF
>TRBV5-1|.|TRBJ1-2|.
ASSLVQGVDGYT
>TRBV9|TRBD1|TRBJ1-2|.
ASSPWDRARTGYT
>TRBV27|.|TRBJ1-6|.
ASSTIQGTHSPLH
>TRBV7-9|TRBD2|TRBJ2-7|few
ATGLAGGWEQY
>TRBV5-8|TRBD1|TRBJ2-3|.
ASRYPGQGRFGQY
>TRBV7-8|TRBD2|TRBJ2-7|.
ASSRRAGTSGRSGYEQY
>TRBV19|.|TRBJ1-2|.
ASSIEGRKYGYT
>TRBV6-1|TRBD2|TRBJ2-7|.
ASTMGLAGVYEQY
>TRBV19|TRBD2|TRBJ2-5|.
ASSIEGLGTSGSWKTQY
>TRBV30|TRBD2|TRBJ2-7|.
AWSRVGRAWDEQY
>TRBV18|.|TRBJ2-7|.
ASSPADEQY
>TRBV7-9|TRBD1|TRBJ2-3|.
ASSSGQASTDTQY
>TRBV7-3|TRBD2|TRBJ2-2|once
ASSSGSGRRAGELF
>TRBV28|.|TRBJ1-6|once
ASVSRGANNSPLH
>TRBV9|.|TRBJ2-7|.
ASSVGGPSYEQY